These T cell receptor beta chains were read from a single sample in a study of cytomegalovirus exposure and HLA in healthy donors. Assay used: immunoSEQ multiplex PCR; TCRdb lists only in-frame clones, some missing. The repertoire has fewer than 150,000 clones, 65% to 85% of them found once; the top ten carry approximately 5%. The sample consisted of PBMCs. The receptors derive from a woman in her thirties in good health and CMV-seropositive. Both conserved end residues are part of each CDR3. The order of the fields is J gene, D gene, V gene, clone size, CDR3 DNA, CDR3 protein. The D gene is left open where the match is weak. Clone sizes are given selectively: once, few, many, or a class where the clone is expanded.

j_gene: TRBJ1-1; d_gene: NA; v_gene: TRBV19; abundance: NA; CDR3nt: TGTGCCAGTAGTTGGCGGCTGGGCACTGAAGCTTTCTTT; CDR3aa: CASSWRLGTEAFF
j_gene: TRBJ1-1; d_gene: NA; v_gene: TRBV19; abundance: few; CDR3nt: TGTGCCAGTAGTTTCGGGACACTTCACACTGAAGCTTTCTTT; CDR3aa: CASSFGTLHTEAFF
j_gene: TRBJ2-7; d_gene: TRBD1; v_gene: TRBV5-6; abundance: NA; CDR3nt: TGTGCCAGCAGCGATTCCGGGACAGGGGCCTACGAGCAGTACTTC; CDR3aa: CASSDSGTGAYEQYF
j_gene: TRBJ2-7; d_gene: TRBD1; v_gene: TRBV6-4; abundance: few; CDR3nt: TGTGCCAGCATGGGAGTCAACAGGGGGCCTAACGAGCAGTACTTC; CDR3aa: CASMGVNRGPNEQYF
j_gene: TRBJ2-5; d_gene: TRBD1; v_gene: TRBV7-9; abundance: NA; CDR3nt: TGTGCCAGCATGCGGACAGGGTCCGAGGGAGAGACCCAGTACTTC; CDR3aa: CASMRTGSEGETQYF
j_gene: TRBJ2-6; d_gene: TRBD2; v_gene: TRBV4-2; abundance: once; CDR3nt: TGTGCCAGCAGCCAAGAGGGGCTAGCGGTTGTCCTATCCGGGGCCAACGTCCTGACTTTC; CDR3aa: CASSQEGLAVVLSGANVLTF
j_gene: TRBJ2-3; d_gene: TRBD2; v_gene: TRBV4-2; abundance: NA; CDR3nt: TGTGCCAGCAGCCAAGAGTCTAGCGGGAGCCCCGCAGATACGCAGTATTTT; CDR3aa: CASSQESSGSPADTQYF
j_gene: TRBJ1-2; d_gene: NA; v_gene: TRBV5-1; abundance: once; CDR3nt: TGCGCCAGCAGCTTGGCCGGGTATGGCTACACCTTC; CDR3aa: CASSLAGYGYTF
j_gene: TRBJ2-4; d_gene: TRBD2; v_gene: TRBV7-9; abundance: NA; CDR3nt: TGTTCCAGCAGCTTAGGAGCGGGGCTAGCCAAAAACATTCAGTACTTC; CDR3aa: CSSSLGAGLAKNIQYF
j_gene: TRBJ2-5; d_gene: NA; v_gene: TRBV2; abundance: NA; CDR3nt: TGTGCCAGCACGAGGACAGAACAAGAGACCCAGTACTTC; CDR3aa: CASTRTEQETQYF
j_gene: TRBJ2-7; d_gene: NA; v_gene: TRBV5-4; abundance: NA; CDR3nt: TGTGCCAGCAGCCCGGGGACCTACGAGCAGTACTTC; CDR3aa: CASSPGTYEQYF
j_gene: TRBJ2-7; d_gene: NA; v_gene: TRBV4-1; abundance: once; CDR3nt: TGCGCCAGCAGCCAAGTCGCGGGACCAATGAGGGAGCAGTACTTC; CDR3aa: CASSQVAGPMREQYF
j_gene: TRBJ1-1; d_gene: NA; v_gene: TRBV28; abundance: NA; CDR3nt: TGTGCCAGCAGTTCTGGACAGCCGAACACTGAAGCTTTCTTT; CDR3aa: CASSSGQPNTEAFF
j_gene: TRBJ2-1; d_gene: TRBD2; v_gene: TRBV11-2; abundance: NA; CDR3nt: TGTGCCAGCAGCCGGGGGGGGGCGGGAGAGCAGTTCTTC; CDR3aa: CASSRGGAGEQFF
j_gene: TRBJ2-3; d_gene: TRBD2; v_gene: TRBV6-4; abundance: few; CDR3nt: TGTGCCAGCAGTGACACTAGCGGGGGGGCCGATACGCAGTATTTT; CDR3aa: CASSDTSGGADTQYF
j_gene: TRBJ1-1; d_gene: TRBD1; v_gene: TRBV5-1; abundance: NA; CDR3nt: TGCGCCAGCAGCTTGGGGGACACAGGGGGCCGGGACACTGAAGCTTTCTTT; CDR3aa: CASSLGDTGGRDTEAFF
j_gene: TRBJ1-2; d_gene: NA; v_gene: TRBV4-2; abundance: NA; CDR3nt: TGTGCCAGCAGCCTCGGGGTTAGGGAAGGCTACACCTTC; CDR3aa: CASSLGVREGYTF
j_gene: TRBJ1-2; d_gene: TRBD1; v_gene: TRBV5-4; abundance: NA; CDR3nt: TGTGCCAGCAGCTTTCAGGGACAGGGTTCTCTTGGCTACACCTTC; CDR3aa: CASSFQGQGSLGYTF
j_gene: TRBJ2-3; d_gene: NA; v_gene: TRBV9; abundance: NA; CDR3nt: TGTGCCAGCAGCGTATTGGGGTCGGGCGGGGCGACAGATACGCAGTATTTT; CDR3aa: CASSVLGSGGATDTQYF
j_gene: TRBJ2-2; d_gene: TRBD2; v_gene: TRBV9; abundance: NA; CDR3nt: TGTGCCAGCAGCCACTTAGTAGCGGGAGGAAACACCGGGGAGCTGTTTTTT; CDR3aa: CASSHLVAGGNTGELFF
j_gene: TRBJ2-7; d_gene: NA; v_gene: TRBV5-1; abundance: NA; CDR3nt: TGCGCCAGCAGCCCACGGACAAGTTCCTACGAGCAGTACTTC; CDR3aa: CASSPRTSSYEQYF
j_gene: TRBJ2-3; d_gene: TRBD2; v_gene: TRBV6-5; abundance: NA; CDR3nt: TGTGCCAGCAGTGGACTAGCGGGGGGGCCAGATACGCAGTATTTT; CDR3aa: CASSGLAGGPDTQYF
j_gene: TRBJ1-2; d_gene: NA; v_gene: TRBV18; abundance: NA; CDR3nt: TGTGCCAGCTCACCACCACCCTATACAGGGAACTATGGCTACACCTTC; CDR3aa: CASSPPPYTGNYGYTF
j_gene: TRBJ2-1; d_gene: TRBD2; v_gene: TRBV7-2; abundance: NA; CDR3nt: TGTGCCAGCAGCTTAGCTGCCCGGACTAGCGGGGGCAATGAGCAGTTCTTC; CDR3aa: CASSLAARTSGGNEQFF
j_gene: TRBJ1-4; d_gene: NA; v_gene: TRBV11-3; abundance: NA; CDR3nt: TGTGCCAGCAGCTTTAGGCAACCCGGAGAACTGTTTTTT; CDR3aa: CASSFRQPGELFF
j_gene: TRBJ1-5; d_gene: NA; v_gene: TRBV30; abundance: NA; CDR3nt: TGTGCCTGGAGTTGGGGGGGGAATCAGCCCCAGCATTTT; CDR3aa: CAWSWGGNQPQHF
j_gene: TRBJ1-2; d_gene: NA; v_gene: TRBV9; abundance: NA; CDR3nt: TGTGCCAGCAGCTCAGGGTTCTATGGCTACACCTTC; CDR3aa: CASSSGFYGYTF
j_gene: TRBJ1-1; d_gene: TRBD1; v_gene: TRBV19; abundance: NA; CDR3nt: TGTGCCAGTACCACCTCAAGGGGGCGGGTTAACACTGAAGCTTTCTTT; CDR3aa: CASTTSRGRVNTEAFF
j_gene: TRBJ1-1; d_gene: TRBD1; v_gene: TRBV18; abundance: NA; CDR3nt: TGTGCCAGCAAGAGGCAGGGACAGGGCCCGGACGAAGCTTTCTTT; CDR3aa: CASKRQGQGPDEAFF
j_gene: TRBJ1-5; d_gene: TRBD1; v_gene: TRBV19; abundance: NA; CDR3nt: TGTGCCAGTACCCGACAGGGGGACGGGAGCAATCAGCCCCAGCATTTT; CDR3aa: CASTRQGDGSNQPQHF
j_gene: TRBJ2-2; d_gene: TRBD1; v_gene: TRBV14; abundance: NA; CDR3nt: TGTGCCAGCAGCGCTCGGGACAGGTTCAACACCGGGGAGCTGTTTTTT; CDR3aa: CASSARDRFNTGELFF
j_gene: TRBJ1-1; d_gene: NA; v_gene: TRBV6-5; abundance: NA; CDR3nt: TGTGCCAGCAGTTACTTTGACAGAACCACTGAAGCTTTCTTT; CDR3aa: CASSYFDRTTEAFF
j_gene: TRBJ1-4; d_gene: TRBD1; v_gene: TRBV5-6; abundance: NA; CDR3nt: TGTGCCAGCAGCCCCACAGGACAGGGGGCCAGAGAAAAACTGTTTTTT; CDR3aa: CASSPTGQGAREKLFF
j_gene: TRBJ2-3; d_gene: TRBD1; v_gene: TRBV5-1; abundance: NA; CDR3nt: TGCGCCAGCACCCAACAGGGGGACGAGGATACGCAGTATTTT; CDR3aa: CASTQQGDEDTQYF
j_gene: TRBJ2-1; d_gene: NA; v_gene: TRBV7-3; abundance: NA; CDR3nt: TGTGCCAGCAGCTTACAGGGCAGGTTGGACAATGAGCAGTTCTTC; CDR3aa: CASSLQGRLDNEQFF
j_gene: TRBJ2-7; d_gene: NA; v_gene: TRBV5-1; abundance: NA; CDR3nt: TGCGCCAGCAGCCTAGGACTCTCAGAACCCTACGAGCAGTACTTC; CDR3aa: CASSLGLSEPYEQYF
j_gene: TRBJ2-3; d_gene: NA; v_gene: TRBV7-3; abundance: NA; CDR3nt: TGTGCCAGCAGCTTTTCTGCAGATACGCAGTATTTT; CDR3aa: CASSFSADTQYF
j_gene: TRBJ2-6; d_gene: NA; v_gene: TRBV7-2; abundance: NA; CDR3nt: TGTGCCAGCAGCTTCCGACAGCGCTCTGGGGCCAACGTCCTGACTTTC; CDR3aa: CASSFRQRSGANVLTF
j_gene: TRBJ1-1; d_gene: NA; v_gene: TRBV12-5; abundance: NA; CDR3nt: TGTGCTAGTGGTTCGGTCTACTTGAACACTGAAGCTTTCTTT; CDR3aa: CASGSVYLNTEAFF
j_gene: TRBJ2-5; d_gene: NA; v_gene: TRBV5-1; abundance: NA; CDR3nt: TGCGCCAGCAGCCAAGATCCAGGGGTCCAAGAGACCCAGTACTTC; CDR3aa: CASSQDPGVQETQYF
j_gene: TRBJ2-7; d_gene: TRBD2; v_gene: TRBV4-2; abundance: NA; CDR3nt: TGTGCCAGCAGCCAAGCGGGACTAGCGGCCACCTACGAGCAGTACTTC; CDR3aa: CASSQAGLAATYEQYF
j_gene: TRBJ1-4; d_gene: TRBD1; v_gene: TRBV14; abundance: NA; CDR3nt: TGTGCCAGCAGCCCTAAAATAACAGGGGTGGAAAAACTGTTTTTT; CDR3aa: CASSPKITGVEKLFF
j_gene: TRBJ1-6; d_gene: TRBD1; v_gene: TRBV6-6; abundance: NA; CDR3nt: TGTGCCAGCAGTCGACAGGGGGCTGATTCACCCCTCCACTTT; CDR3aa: CASSRQGADSPLHF
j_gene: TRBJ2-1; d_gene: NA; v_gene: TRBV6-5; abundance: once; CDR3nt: TGTGCCAGCAGTTTGGCCGGAGTGGCCTCCGGCAATGAGCAGTTCTTC; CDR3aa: CASSLAGVASGNEQFF
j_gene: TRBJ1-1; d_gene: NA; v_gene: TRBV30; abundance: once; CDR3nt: TGTGCCTGGAGTAGCTACCCGGGGACTGAAGCTTTCTTT; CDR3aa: CAWSSYPGTEAFF
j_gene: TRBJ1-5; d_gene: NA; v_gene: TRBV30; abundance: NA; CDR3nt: TGTGCCTGGAGGCAGAGCAATCAGCCCCAGCATTTT; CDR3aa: CAWRQSNQPQHF
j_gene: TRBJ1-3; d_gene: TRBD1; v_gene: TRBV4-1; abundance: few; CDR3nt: TGCGCCAGCAGCCACCTGACAGGGGTCCATCCGACATATTTT; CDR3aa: CASSHLTGVHPTYF
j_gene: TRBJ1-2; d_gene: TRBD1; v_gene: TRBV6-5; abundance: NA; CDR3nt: TGTGCCAGCAGACGACAGGGTGACTATGGCTACACCTTC; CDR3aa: CASRRQGDYGYTF
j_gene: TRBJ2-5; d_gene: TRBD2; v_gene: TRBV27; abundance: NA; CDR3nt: TGTGCCAGCCGAAGGACTAGCGGGCGGGAGACCCAGTACTTC; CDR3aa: CASRRTSGRETQYF
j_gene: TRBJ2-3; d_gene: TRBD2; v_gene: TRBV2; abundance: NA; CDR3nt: TGTGCCAGCAGGTTGGCTAGCGGGCCAGGGGATACGCAGTATTTT; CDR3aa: CASRLASGPGDTQYF
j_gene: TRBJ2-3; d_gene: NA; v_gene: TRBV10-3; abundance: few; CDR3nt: TGTGCCATCAGCGGGACAACTAGCACAGATACGCAGTATTTT; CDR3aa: CAISGTTSTDTQYF
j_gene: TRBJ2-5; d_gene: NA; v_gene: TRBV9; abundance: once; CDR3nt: TGTGCCAGCAGCGTAGTCCCGGGGGAGACCCAGTACTTC; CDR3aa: CASSVVPGETQYF
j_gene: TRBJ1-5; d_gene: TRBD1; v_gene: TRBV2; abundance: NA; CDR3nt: TGTGCCAGCAGTTTCAGGGGGACTGATCAGCCCCAGCATTTT; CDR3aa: CASSFRGTDQPQHF
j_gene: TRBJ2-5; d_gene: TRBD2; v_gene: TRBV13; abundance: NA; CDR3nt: TGTGCCAGCAGCGAACGACTAGCGGAACCGAGGGGGGAGACCCAGTACTTC; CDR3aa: CASSERLAEPRGETQYF